The 2 T cell receptor beta chains in this list originate from one sample, sequenced in a study of blood T cell repertoires in COVID-19. Repertoires were generated with immunoSEQ multiplex PCR, while TCRdb's copy carries only in-frame clones and drops some. Of 250,000 to 300,000 clones in the sample, roughly nine tenths are singletons; the top ten hold 10% to 15%. Input material: peripheral blood. The receptors originated from a woman in her 30s with COVID-19, enrolled during active disease.

The rearrangement joins TRBV6-5 to TRBJ2-4; perhaps TRBD1 as D (6 bases). From germline, CDR1 is MNHEY and CDR2 SVGAGI. V was trimmed by 6 bases and J by 2 bases, leaving 11 bases between them. This CDR3 has 14 residues. The CDR3 protein is CASRRQGSKNIQYF. DNA for the CDR3: TGTGCCAGCAGACGTCAGGGGTCCAAAAACATTCAGTACTTC.

This sequence joins TRBV10-3 and TRBJ2-7; 14 bases map to TRBD2. Per germline, CDR1 ENHRY and CDR2 SYGVKD. The length of the CDR3 is 14 residues. Losses at the gene ends were 8 bases for V and 4 bases for J; bases not matched to a gene: 4. DNA for the CDR3: TGTGCCATCGGGGGACTAGCGGGAGTTTACGAGCAGTACTTC. Its translation is CAIGGLAGVYEQYF.